The 32 T cell receptor beta chains below all came from one sample that was sequenced in a study of T cell repertoires in cytomegalovirus infection. Each CDR3 protein gets one entry after TCRdb re-called the reads with MiXCR. The sample shows about 57,000 distinct CDR3 sequences, around 21% of them seen only once. These TCRs are of unknown antigen specificity. The sequencing here drew on CD8+ T cells from cultured PBMCs, taken from culture after CMV antigen stimulation. The receptors derive from a human donor in good health (CMV status not recorded). Some clones in this sample may be carry-over from other donors' samples.

The chain recombines TRBV7-2 with TRBJ2-3; D gene unclear. Trimming removed 5 bases at V and 1 base at J, with 4 bases between. The germline V gene has CDR1 SGHTA and CDR2 FQGNSA. The CDR3 runs 12 residues. The CDR3 reads CASSNRTDTQYF. In DNA, the CDR3 is TGTGCCAGCAGCAATCGCACAGATACGCAGTATTTT.

In this sample, this clonotype turned up a few times. CDR3 coding DNA: TGTGCCAGCAGCTTATGGGCGGGACAGGGGGGCTACGAGCAGTACTTC. It specifies CASSLWAGQGGYEQYF. The chain carries TRBV7-9 and TRBJ2-7; 11 nucleotides align to TRBD1. V shed 2 bases and J 3 bases; nucleotides not matched to a gene: 6. The germline V gene has CDR1 SEHNR and CDR2 FQNEAQ (reference sequence). CDR3 length: 16 amino acids. The whole variable domain, filled in from reference TRBV7-9 and TRBJ2-7, reads DTGVSQNPRHKITKRGQNVTFRCDPISEHNRLYWYRQTLGQGPEFLTYFQNEAQLEKSRLLSDRFSAERPKGSFSTLEIQRTEQGDSAMYLCASSLWAGQGGYEQYFGPGTRLTVT.

The rearrangement uses TRBV5-1 and TRBJ2-3; 9 bases are shared with TRBD1. Trimming at V came to 3 bases and at J to 4 bases, leaving 6 bases not matched to a gene. CDR3 size: 15 residues. CDR1 and CDR2 from the germline V gene are SGHRS and YFSETQ. CDR3 protein: CASSWTGVGPDTQYF. CDR3 in DNA: TGCGCCAGCAGCTGGACAGGGGTAGGCCCAGATACGCAGTATTTT.

This clonotype showed up just a few times. The chain uses TRBV7-2 and TRBJ1-1, with a possible D match to TRBD1 (5 bases). The length of the CDR3 is 17 residues. Germline-derived CDR1 and CDR2 are SGHTA and FQGNSA. V was shortened by 4 bases and J by 5 bases, with 23 bases between the two germline ends. The CDR3 region has the DNA TGTGCCAGCAGCTACCTGGGGCGGGTGAGTCGGTGGACTGAAGCTTTCTTT. This translates into CASSYLGRVSRWTEAFF.

The chain couples TRBV7-2 to TRBJ2-1; possibly TRBD1 for D (6 bases). Germline loops: CDR1 SGHTA, CDR2 FQGNSA. There are 17 residues in the CDR3. With 1 base removed from V and 4 bases from J, the gap between germline ends came to 17 bases. CDR3 bases: TGTGCCAGCAGCTTAGGGACAGATTTTATCCTATACAATGAGCAGTTCTTC. Translation gives CASSLGTDFILYNEQFF. Complete variable domain (other parts from reference TRBV7-2 and TRBJ2-1): GAGVSQSPSNKVTEKGKDVELRCDPISGHTALYWYRQSLGQGLEFLIYFQGNSAPDKSGLPSDRFSAERTGGSVSTLTIQRTQQEDSAVYLCASSLGTDFILYNEQFFGPGTRLTVL.

The rearrangement links TRBV7-2 to TRBJ2-6; D is ambiguous. The CDR3 extends over 17 amino acids. Trimming shortened V by 1 base and J by 0 bases, and 10 bases separated the two germline ends. CDR1 and CDR2 (germline): SGHTA, FQGNSA. The CDR3 nucleotides read TGTGCCAGCAGCTTAGGGTGGGATTTCTCTGGGGCCAACGTCCTGACTTTC. Protein product: CASSLGWDFSGANVLTF. The full variable domain, in which reference TRBV7-2 and TRBJ2-6 provide the parts outside the CDR3, is GAGVSQSPSNKVTEKGKDVELRCDPISGHTALYWYRQSLGQGLEFLIYFQGNSAPDKSGLPSDRFSAERTGGSVSTLTIQRTQQEDSAVYLCASSLGWDFSGANVLTFGAGSRLTVL.

The chain couples TRBV7-6 to TRBJ2-2, with 7 bases aligning to TRBD2. The V gene end was trimmed by 4 bases and the J gene end by 5 bases; junction bases not matched to a gene: 4. The germline gives CDR1 SGHVS, CDR2 FNYEAQ. The CDR3 has 14 residues. The CDR3 bases are TGTGCCAGCAGCTGGGGGGGGGAGACCGGGGAGCTGTTTTTT. This translates into CASSWGGETGELFF.

This clonotype has more than one count but fewer than ten. The V gene is TRBV7-8, the J gene TRBJ2-1; TRBD1 or TRBD2 may be the D gene (6 bases each). V lost 3 bases and J 5 bases, leaving 14 bases between the germline ends. The CDR3 is 15 residues long. The germline V gene has CDR1 SGHVS and CDR2 FQNEAQ. In nucleotides, the CDR3 is TGTGCCAGCAGCTTTACCCCAAGGGGGGACAATGAGCAGTTCTTC. Its translation: CASSFTPRGDNEQFF.

The J gene is TRBJ1-4, the V gene TRBV7-9; D call uncertain. Trimming shortened V by 7 bases and J by 8 bases, and 11 bases separated the two germline ends. This CDR3 contains 12 residues. The germline CDR1 and CDR2 sequences are SEHNR and FQNEAQ (reference sequence). As DNA, the CDR3 is TGTGCCAGCATCCCTGACGACGAAAAACTGTTTTTT. This sequence encodes CASIPDDEKLFF.

The genes are TRBV6-6 and TRBJ2-3; no clear D. CDR3 length: 16 amino acids. Trimming took off 2 bases at V and 1 base at J, with 13 bases between the two ends. CDR1 and CDR2 from the germline V gene are MNHNY and SVGAGI (reference sequence). In nucleotides, the CDR3 is TGTGCCAGCAGTTACCGAGCCACCGAAGGCACAGATACGCAGTATTTT. Protein sequence: CASSYRATEGTDTQYF.

The V gene is TRBV28, the J gene TRBJ1-1; the D gene is possibly TRBD1 (6 bases). Looked up from germline, CDR1 is MDHEN and CDR2 is SYDVKM. With 6 bases removed from V and 1 base from J, the gap between germline ends came to 15 bases. This CDR3 has 15 amino acids. CDR3 coding DNA: TGTGCCAGCAGACCCCGCCGACAGGCGAACACTGAAGCTTTCTTT. Residues: CASRPRRQANTEAFF.

The CDR3 DNA is TGTGCCAGCACCAACCTACAGTCCCAGGATACGCAGTATTTT. It is translated as CASTNLQSQDTQYF. This sequence joins TRBV6-2 or TRBV6-3 and TRBJ2-3, with D unresolved. Germline V gene sequence: CDR1 MNHEY, CDR2 SVGEGT. V shed 7 bases and J shed 6 bases, with 17 bases lying between them. The CDR3 runs to 14 residues.

The chain couples TRBV7-9 to TRBJ2-2, with D possibly TRBD1 on 8 matching bases. V lost 8 bases, J lost 0 bases, and 16 bases lay in between. Germline lookup yields CDR1 SEHNR and CDR2 FQNEAQ (reference sequence). This CDR3 comprises 16 residues. CDR3 DNA sequence: TGTGCCAGCGTCGGGGGGACAGGCGCGAACACCGGGGAGCTGTTTTTT. Its translation: CASVGGTGANTGELFF.

The sample holds a few counts of this clonotype. This chain uses TRBV12-3 or TRBV12-4 with TRBJ1-3, with D uncertain. Trimming removed 7 bases at V and 3 bases at J, with 10 bases between. CDR3 length equals 13 residues. CDR3 amino acids: CASNGMSGNTIYF. The CDR3 DNA sequence: TGTGCCAGCAACGGAATGAGTGGAAACACCATATATTTT.

V gene TRBV6-5 combines with J gene TRBJ1-2, with no clear D. There are 13 residues in the CDR3. V lost 2 bases, J lost 12 bases, and 16 bases lay in between. CDR1 and CDR2 (germline): MNHEY, SVGAGI. CDR3 nucleotides: TGTGCCAGCAGTTACAGGGAAAGCGGGGAGCACACCTTC. It yields the protein CASSYRESGEHTF.

The V and J genes are TRBV14 and TRBJ1-1; D may be TRBD1 (5 bases). V was shortened by 4 bases and J by 4 bases, with 10 bases between the two germline ends. This CDR3 is 13 amino acids long. Germline loops: CDR1 SGHDN, CDR2 FVKESK. CDR3 nucleotide sequence: TGTGCCAGCAGCCCAGGGAGGATCACTGAAGCTTTCTTT. Amino acids: CASSPGRITEAFF.

In its sample, this clonotype was seen a few times. V is TRBV7-2 and J is TRBJ2-2; D possibly uses TRBD1 or TRBD2 (5 bases each). The CDR3 is 16 residues long. Germline lookup yields CDR1 SGHTA and CDR2 FQGNSA. V was pared by 5 bases and J by 7 bases, with 20 bases between. DNA for the CDR3: TGTGCCAGCAGCATCCGACAGAGGGCATCTTACGGGGAGCTGTTTTTT. Amino acids: CASSIRQRASYGELFF.

V and J are TRBV7-9 and TRBJ2-5; D possibly corresponds to TRBD2 (7 bases). Looked up from germline, CDR1 is SEHNR and CDR2 is FQNEAQ (reference sequence). V gave up 1 base and J gave up 9 bases, with 15 bases separating them. This CDR3 comprises 14 residues. The CDR3 sequence: CASSLEGGISPQYF. CDR3 coding DNA: TGTGCCAGCAGCTTAGAGGGGGGGATTTCTCCCCAGTACTTC.

J is TRBJ2-1 and V is TRBV7-7, with 8 bases fitting TRBD2. The CDR3 covers 17 residues. Germline CDR1 reads SSHAT; CDR2 reads FNYEAQ (reference sequence). The V and J ends lost 1 base and 4 bases, in that order; junction bases with no gene match: 9. CDR3 nucleotides: TGTGCCAGCAGCTTAGGACGTCAGCGGGGGCCATACAATGAGCAGTTCTTC. This translates into CASSLGRQRGPYNEQFF.

This clonotype came up a few times. V gene TRBV6-6 combines with J gene TRBJ1-5; D gene unclear. The CDR3 sequence is 11 residues long. V lost 6 bases and J lost 7, with 7 bases in between. Germline CDR1 MNHNY, CDR2 SVGAGI (reference sequence). The CDR3 nucleotides read TGTGCCAGCAGGGGAACCCAGCCCCAGCATTTT. This translates into CASRGTQPQHF.

This clonotype was seen only a few times. The chain carries TRBV12-3 or TRBV12-4 and TRBJ2-3; the match to TRBD2 covers 9 bases. The trim removed 1 base at V and 6 bases at J, leaving 5 bases unmatched. CDR3 size: 15 residues. The CDR3 sequence: CASSLGRGGLDTQYF. The CDR3 bases are TGTGCCAGCAGTTTAGGGCGGGGGGGCTTGGATACGCAGTATTTT.

This chain joins TRBV7-8 and TRBJ2-5, with 8 bases matching TRBD2. V trimming: 1 base; J trimming: 4 bases; junction bases outside the gene matches: 8. This CDR3 is built from 16 residues. Germline assignment: CDR1 SGHVS and CDR2 FQNEAQ. The CDR3 DNA reads TGTGCCAGCAGCTTAGGGAGCCCGGGAGGGGGAGAGACCCAGTACTTC. Encoded protein: CASSLGSPGGGETQYF.

The chain joins TRBV7-8 to TRBJ2-5; no clear D. The CDR3 has 15 residues. The germline V gene has CDR1 SGHVS and CDR2 FQNEAQ. The V gene lost 3 bases and the J gene lost 1 base, with 12 bases spanning the gap. CDR3 DNA: TGTGCCAGCAGCTTCCCTGCAAGCGCCCAAGAGACCCAGTACTTC. Amino acid sequence: CASSFPASAQETQYF.

The chain uses TRBV19 and TRBJ2-1; the match to TRBD2 covers 14 bases. The CDR3 runs 19 residues. V was clipped by 6 bases and J by 4 bases; unmatched bases: 14. Germline CDR1 is LNHDA and CDR2 is SQIVND (reference sequence). This CDR3 is CASRSGGGTSGGPYNEQFF. The CDR3 DNA follows: TGTGCCAGTAGATCAGGGGGCGGGACTAGCGGGGGCCCTTACAATGAGCAGTTCTTC.

J is TRBJ2-3 and V is TRBV5-5; D is undetermined. V gave up 0 bases and J gave up 7 bases, with 9 bases separating them. This CDR3 is 13 amino acids long. From germline, CDR1 is SGHKS and CDR2 YYEKEE (reference sequence). The CDR3: CASSLEAANTQYF. For the CDR3, the DNA is TGTGCCAGCAGCTTGGAGGCGGCAAATACGCAGTATTTT.

Of note for this clonotype: Its ends do not fully match the called genes, so a read error is possible. The J gene is TRBJ2-3, the V gene TRBV5-3; 10 positions match TRBD1. Being an ORF, TRBV5-3 has a function that is uncertain. The CDR3 consists of 15 residues. CDR3: CASSSGQGIPDTQYF. The CDR3 DNA follows: TGTGCCAGCAGCTCGGGACAGGGGATCCCAGATACGCAGTATTTT.

This clonotype has a handful of counts. The chain is built from TRBV6-1 and TRBJ1-2, with D uncertain. Germline V lookup: CDR1 MNHNS, CDR2 SASEGT. The CDR3 sequence is 14 residues long. Trimming pared 5 bases from V and 7 bases from J, leaving 17 bases between. CDR3 coding DNA: TGTGCCAGCAGTCCGACGAAGCCGTTCGGTGGCTACACCTTC. Its protein is CASSPTKPFGGYTF.

The CDR3 region is CASSLKLAADTQYF. The CDR3 bases are TGTGCCAGCAGCTTAAAACTAGCCGCAGATACGCAGTATTTT. The chain is built from TRBV7-2 and TRBJ2-3; D perhaps matches TRBD2 (6 bases). V dropped 2 bases and J dropped 4 bases, with 10 bases sitting between them. Germline loops: CDR1 SGHTA, CDR2 FQGNSA. The CDR3 covers 14 residues. The full variable domain, with the rest looked up from reference TRBV7-2 and TRBJ2-3, is GAGVSQSPSNKVTEKGKDVELRCDPISGHTALYWYRQSLGQGLEFLIYFQGNSAPDKSGLPSDRFSAERTGGSVSTLTIQRTQQEDSAVYLCASSLKLAADTQYFGPGTRLTVL.

The table lists this clonotype with a few counts. V gene TRBV5-8 combines with J gene TRBJ1-5; no definite D call. CDR1 SGHTS and CDR2 YDEGEE come from the germline V gene. The CDR3 loop spans 14 amino acids. Trimming stripped 8 bases from V and 6 bases from J, with 18 bases between. CDR3 amino acids: CARSSTPISQPQHF. For the CDR3, the DNA is TGTGCCAGATCCTCCACTCCAATTAGTCAGCCCCAGCATTTT.

This clonotype was seen a handful of times. One junction end disagrees with the germline gene, perhaps due to a read error. V usage is TRBV4-1 and J usage is TRBJ2-1; TRBD2 matches 8 bases. The germline gives CDR1 MGHRA, CDR2 YSYEKL. This CDR3 contains 16 residues. This chain's CDR3 is CASSQEGGGIYNEQFF. The CDR3 bases are TGTGCCAGCAGCCAAGAAGGCGGGGGGATCTACAATGAGCAGTTCTTC.

This clonotype was seen a handful of times. CDR3: CATVLIQGEDTEAFF. Written as DNA, the CDR3 is TGTGCCACCGTCCTAATACAGGGGGAGGACACTGAAGCTTTCTTT. The rearrangement uses TRBV9 and TRBJ1-1; 8 bases agree with TRBD1. After removal of 9 bases from V and 3 bases from J, the junction contained 13 bases not matched to a gene. Germline V gene sequence: CDR1 SGDLS, CDR2 YYNGEE. There are 15 residues in the CDR3.

The J gene is TRBJ1-6, the V gene TRBV30; TRBD1 matches at 10 bases. The length of the CDR3 is 15 residues. Per germline, CDR1 GTSNPN and CDR2 SVGIG (reference sequence). V lost 4 bases and J lost 5; bases outside the gene matches: 5. The CDR3 region is CAWKDRGLNNSPLHF. In DNA, the CDR3 is TGTGCCTGGAAAGACAGGGGGCTAAATAATTCACCCCTCCACTTT.